This TCR beta chain emerged from a study of blood T cell repertoires in COVID-19. This CDR3 spans 15 amino acids. Trimming left V 6 bases short and J 6 bases short, with 18 bases between. Germline V gene data show CDR1 as MNHEY and CDR2 as SMNVEV (reference sequence). TCRdb keeps only in-frame clones here, not all; method: immunoSEQ multiplex PCR. The sample consists of around 260,000 clones, around 92% of them appearing once. The source is a person under 30 with COVID-19, enrolled during active disease. Sequenced: peripheral blood. The gene calls are TRBV27 and TRBJ1-5; D is perhaps TRBD1 (6 bases). CDR3 amino acids: CASRSTGLGSQPQHF. The CDR3 DNA reads TGTGCCAGCAGATCGACAGGACTAGGCTCTCAGCCCCAGCATTTT.